Listed here are 24 T cell receptor beta chains from one sample, sequenced in a study of human T cells and chemical hapten exposure. TCRdb recomputed calls from the RACE reads with MiXCR, one row per CDR3 protein. This sample has roughly 130,000 distinct CDR3 sequences, with about 11% found just once. The time point here: patch test 3, about 24 weeks after DPC sensitization. The treatment was: therapeutic diphenylcyclopropenone sensitization with weekly scalp DPC. The input for sequencing was whole blood, taken in connection with sensitization to the hapten diphenylcyclopropenone (DPC). The receptors stem from a woman in her forties or fifties with alopecia areata. Some clones in this sample may be carry-over from other donors' samples.

This clonotype was detected ten times or more. The rearrangement uses TRBV5-1 and TRBJ2-5; TRBD1 is a possible D gene (6 bases). The CDR3 sequence is 13 residues long. With 2 bases removed from V and 1 base from J, the gap between germline ends came to 6 bases. CDR1 is SGHRS, CDR2 YFSETQ, per germline. CDR3 in DNA: TGCGCCAGCAGCTTACAGGGCCAAGAGACCCAGTACTTC. This encodes CASSLQGQETQYF. Variable domain in full (rest from reference TRBV5-1 and TRBJ2-5): KAGVTQTPRYLIKTRGQQVTLSCSPISGHRSVSWYQQTPGQGLQFLFEYFSETQRNKGNFPGRFSGRQFSNSRSEMNVSTLELGDSALYLCASSLQGQETQYFGPGTRLLVL.

This chain connects TRBV4-3 to TRBJ1-6, with D unclear. Germline V lookup: CDR1 LGHNA, CDR2 YSLEER. The CDR3 spans 16 residues. Trimming stripped 0 bases from V and 7 bases from J, with 13 bases between. The CDR3: CASSQEGPPNNSPLHF. In DNA, the CDR3 is TGCGCCAGCAGCCAAGAGGGCCCCCCGAACAATTCACCCCTCCACTTT.

V gene TRBV4-1 combines with J gene TRBJ2-7; TRBD1 agrees at 9 bases. Germline V gene data show CDR1 as MGHRA and CDR2 as YSYEKL. This CDR3 is 15 amino acids long. The V gene end was trimmed by 4 bases and the J gene end by 3 bases; junction bases not matched to a gene: 7. The CDR3 sequence is CASSLGQGWDYEQYF. The DNA for the CDR3 is TGCGCCAGCAGCCTGGGACAGGGATGGGACTACGAGCAGTACTTC.

The chain has TRBV6-2 or TRBV6-3 and TRBJ1-5; D gene unclear. This CDR3 is 12 amino acids long. Germline V gives CDR1 MNHEY, CDR2 SVGEGT. V lost 9 bases and J lost 6, with 12 bases in between. The CDR3 region has the DNA TGTGCCAGTGGGGATCCCAGTCAGCCCCAGCATTTT. It encodes CASGDPSQPQHF.

The table lists this clonotype with a few counts. V is TRBV6-5 and J is TRBJ1-6, with D perhaps matching TRBD1 (5 bases). Germline CDR1 MNHEY, CDR2 SVGAGI. The CDR3 has 16 amino acids. V lost 0 bases to trimming and J lost 7 bases, with 13 bases between them. CDR3: CASSYSTVQVNSPLHF. CDR3 DNA sequence: TGTGCCAGCAGTTACTCGACGGTACAGGTCAATTCACCCCTCCACTTT.

This clonotype was counted many times. V gene TRBV4-3 combines with J gene TRBJ2-3, with D perhaps given as TRBD1 or TRBD2 (5 bases each). Germline V gene data show CDR1 as LGHNA and CDR2 as YSLEER. The ends were cut back, 2 bases at V and 2 bases at J, with 26 bases in the middle. There are 20 residues in the CDR3. In nucleotides, the CDR3 is TGCGCCAGCAGCCAATGGGGAGACAGCTTAGAGGAGGCCTCCACAGATACGCAGTATTTT. Protein product: CASSQWGDSLEEASTDTQYF.

This clonotype came up a few times. This chain uses TRBV6-1 with TRBJ2-3; 8 positions match TRBD2. Trimming took 2 bases from V and 2 from J; bases not matched to a gene: 6. Per germline, CDR1 MNHNS and CDR2 SASEGT. CDR3 size: 16 residues. CDR3 nucleotides: TGTGCCAGCAGTGAATCCGGGACTAGAACCACAGATACGCAGTATTTT. As protein: CASSESGTRTTDTQYF.

This clonotype was observed many times. The chain links TRBV20-1 to TRBJ1-1, with no clear D. V was cut by 8 bases and J by 7 bases, with 23 bases left in between. Germline CDR1 reads DFQATT; CDR2 reads SNEGSKA (reference sequence). The CDR3 has 14 residues. CDR3 region: CSPRTAAGKDEAFF. The CDR3 DNA follows: TGCAGTCCTCGGACGGCGGCGGGGAAGGATGAAGCTTTCTTT.

At least ten counts were recorded for this clonotype. The V call is TRBV27, the J call TRBJ2-2; no firm D call. Germline-derived CDR1 and CDR2 are MNHEY and SMNVEV (reference sequence). Trimming removed 3 bases at V and 2 bases at J, with 13 bases between. The CDR3 contains 16 residues. CDR3 nucleotide sequence: TGTGCCAGCAGTTTTGTACGGAATTTAAACACCGGGGAGCTGTTTTTT. Its translation: CASSFVRNLNTGELFF.

The rearrangement joins TRBV6-5 to TRBJ2-5; tentative D call: TRBD2 (6 bases). Germline CDR1 and CDR2: MNHEY and SVGAGI. The CDR3 is 13 amino acids. V lost 8 bases and J lost 4, with 14 bases in between. CDR3 loop: CASRPGGGETQYF. DNA for the CDR3: TGTGCCAGCCGCCCCGGGGGAGGAGAGACCCAGTACTTC.

The chain uses TRBV13 and TRBJ1-6, with unresolved D. Germline CDR1 PRHDT, CDR2 FYEKMQ (reference sequence). The CDR3 loop spans 14 amino acids. V dropped 3 bases and J dropped 7 bases, with 10 bases sitting between them. CDR3 DNA sequence: TGTGCCAGCAGCTTGCCCGGGGAGAATTCACCCCTCCACTTT. This encodes CASSLPGENSPLHF.

This clonotype came up a few times. The rearrangement uses TRBV7-8 and TRBJ1-1; possible D gene TRBD1, 5 bases. With 4 bases removed from V and 0 bases from J, the gap between germline ends came to 15 bases. The V gene's germline CDR1 is SGHVS and CDR2 FQNEAQ. The CDR3 loop spans 16 amino acids. The CDR3 DNA reads TGTGCCAGCAGCTCTGGAGGGGCGCTCATGAACACTGAAGCTTTCTTT. Translated: CASSSGGALMNTEAFF.

The chain uses TRBV29-1 and TRBJ2-5; 9 nucleotides agree with TRBD2. CDR3 length: 12 residues. Germline values: CDR1 SQVTM, CDR2 ANQGSEA. V was pared by 4 bases and J by 13 bases, with 10 bases of the junction left unmatched. In DNA form, the CDR3 reads TGCAGCGTTGTATTAGCGGGGGCCCGATTGTACTTC. Protein sequence: CSVVLAGARLYF.

In its sample, this clonotype was seen a few times. The CDR3 spells CASSYQQGARTEAFF. The CDR3 DNA follows: TGTGCCAGCAGCTATCAACAGGGGGCGAGGACTGAAGCTTTCTTT. This sequence joins TRBV7-2 and TRBJ1-1; 9 nucleotides match TRBD1. This CDR3 has 15 residues. CDR1 is SGHTA, CDR2 FQGNSA, per germline. J lost 5 bases, V lost 4 bases, and 8 bases had no gene match.

This clonotype has more than one count but fewer than ten. The chain combines TRBV6-5 with TRBJ2-5; D perhaps matches TRBD1 (5 bases). Germline-derived CDR1 and CDR2 are MNHEY and SVGAGI. The V gene lost 0 bases and the J gene lost 1 base, with 9 bases spanning the gap. The CDR3 covers 15 residues. CDR3 in amino acids: CASSYSRTFQETQYF. The CDR3 coding sequence is TGTGCCAGCAGTTACTCGAGGACATTCCAAGAGACCCAGTACTTC.

The chain joins TRBV12-3 or TRBV12-4 to TRBJ2-7; D is possibly TRBD2 (5 bases). Between the trimmed V and J ends, which lost 5 bases and 3 bases, there was a span of 14 bases. The CDR3 is made up of 14 amino acids. CDR3: CASSVSGEGYEQYF. The CDR3 DNA reads as TGTGCCAGCAGTGTGAGCGGAGAGGGCTACGAGCAGTACTTC.

In this sample, this clonotype turned up a few times. V and J are TRBV5-5 and TRBJ1-1, with a tentative D call TRBD1 (6 bases). This CDR3 has 15 amino acids. Germline CDR1 SGHKS, CDR2 YYEKEE (reference sequence). Trimming pared 2 bases from V and 2 bases from J, leaving 13 bases between. The CDR3 loop is CASSLVQGLNTEAFF. The CDR3 region has the DNA TGTGCCAGCAGCTTAGTACAGGGTTTAAACACTGAAGCTTTCTTT.

The chain links TRBV2 to TRBJ1-2; D gene uncertain. V lost 3 bases and J 4 bases, leaving 15 bases between the germline ends. The CDR3 spans 15 residues. Germline-derived CDR1 and CDR2 are SNHLY and FYNNEI. The CDR3 loop is CASSDRIPASYGYTF. As DNA, the CDR3 is TGTGCCAGCAGTGACAGGATCCCCGCGAGCTATGGCTACACCTTC.

A few counts support this clonotype. The chain is built from TRBV12-3 or TRBV12-4 and TRBJ2-1; D is ambiguous. The CDR3 spans 15 residues. Deletions cut 2 bases from V and 0 bases from J, with 8 bases between. DNA of the CDR3: TGTGCCAGCAGTTTATACGTGAGCTCCTACAATGAGCAGTTCTTC. This gives the protein CASSLYVSSYNEQFF.

The chain recombines TRBV3-1 with TRBJ1-3, with D hard to call. V lost 0 bases to trimming and J lost 0 bases, with 6 bases between them. Germline V gives CDR1 LGHDT, CDR2 YNNKEL (reference sequence). The CDR3 covers 15 residues. CDR3 in amino acids: CASSQDTGSGNTIYF. The CDR3, as DNA: TGTGCCAGCAGCCAAGACACCGGCTCTGGAAACACCATATATTTT. Looking up the rest from reference TRBV3-1 and TRBJ1-3 gives the full variable domain: DTAVSQTPKYLVTQMGNDKSIKCEQNLGHDTMYWYKQDSKKFLKIMFSYNNKELIINETVPNRFSPKSPDKAHLNLHINSLELGDSAVYFCASSQDTGSGNTIYFGEGSWLTVV.

This rearrangement joins TRBV20-1 to TRBJ2-6; TRBD1 might be the D (6 bases). The germline V gene encodes CDR1 DFQATT and CDR2 SNEGSKA (reference sequence). This CDR3 comprises 11 residues. Between the trimmed V and J ends, which lost 4 bases and 17 bases, there was a span of 15 bases. Here the CDR3 DNA reads TGCAGTGCTATGGACTGGGGGCAGATGACTTTC. It yields the protein CSAMDWGQMTF.

This clonotype has a handful of counts. The chain joins TRBV6-2 or TRBV6-3 to TRBJ1-1; D is unresolved. Germline CDR1 reads MNHEY; CDR2 reads SVGEGT. Trimming took 2 bases from V and 0 from J, leaving 7 bases between them. CDR3 length equals 14 residues. This CDR3 reads CASSYPLMNTEAFF. The CDR3 DNA reads as TGTGCCAGCAGTTACCCACTAATGAACACTGAAGCTTTCTTT.

This clonotype appeared many times. This chain uses TRBV28 with TRBJ2-3; 11 bases line up with TRBD1. This CDR3 is 15 amino acids long. Looked up from germline, CDR1 is MDHEN and CDR2 is SYDVKM. Unmatched junction bases numbered 5, after V lost 4 bases and J lost 5 bases. The CDR3 nucleotides read TGTGCCAGCAGTTCTCCGGGACAGGGGGAAGATACGCAGTATTTT. This codes for CASSSPGQGEDTQYF.

This chain connects TRBV13 to TRBJ2-7; D possibly corresponds to TRBD2 (5 bases). V lost 3 bases and J lost 5, with 11 bases in between. Germline CDR1 is PRHDT and CDR2 is FYEKMQ (reference sequence). CDR3 size: 13 residues. Written as DNA, the CDR3 is TGTGCCAGCAGCTTTCCCCTCGGGGACGAGCAGTACTTC. It yields the protein CASSFPLGDEQYF.